This T cell receptor (beta chain) is from a study of blood T cell repertoires in COVID-19. The CDR3 is 14 residues long. V shed 5 bases, J shed 7 bases, and the junction held 4 bases outside the gene matches. CDR1 SGHTA and CDR2 FQGTGA come from the germline V gene. Original methodology: The assay estimated nucleated cells by amplifying reference gene primers. Produced via immunoSEQ multiplex PCR; TCRdb's table is partial and in-frame only. The V and J calls and clone size were taken over from that table, and D and trimming were inferred from the DNA. There are 150,000 to 170,000 clones in the sample; around 84% occur only once, and 1.5% to 2% lies in the top ten.

The rearrangement links TRBV7-3 to TRBJ1-6, with 8 positions matching TRBD1. The clonotype was recovered from a man aged 80 or over with acute or convalescent COVID-19. Material for sequencing was peripheral blood. This CDR3 is CASSAGQGNSPLHF. The DNA for the CDR3 is TGTGCCAGCAGCGCTGGACAGGGAAATTCACCCCTCCACTTT. Filled out from reference TRBV7-3 and TRBJ1-6, the complete variable domain reads GAGVSQTPSNKVTEKGKYVELRCDPISGHTALYWYRQSLGQGPEFLIYFQGTGAADDSGLPNDRFFAVRPEGSVSTLKIQRTERGDSAVYLCASSAGQGNSPLHFGNGTRLTVT.